The TCR beta chain under discussion was sequenced for a study of shared clonotypes between healthy human individuals. The naive CD8 subset, CD45RO-negative cells positively selected for CCR7, excluded terminally differentiated effector memory CD45RA+ cells. Sequenced by immunoSEQ multiplex PCR; TCRdb stores in-frame clones only, minus some. Of millions of clones in the sample, approximately 94% are singletons; the top ten hold around 1.1%. This CDR3 region has 13 residues. Deletions cut 3 bases from V and 4 bases from J, with 12 bases between. Looked up from germline, CDR1 is GTSNPN and CDR2 is SVGIG (reference sequence).

The origin of this receptor is a man in his late teens or twenties in good health. Sequencing was done on a sample of naive CD8+ T cells sorted from blood. The chain joins TRBV30 to TRBJ1-2, with D perhaps TRBD1 (5 bases). Here the CDR3 reads CAWRRGLSYGYTF. The CDR3 DNA reads as TGTGCCTGGAGAAGGGGACTTTCCTATGGCTACACCTTC.